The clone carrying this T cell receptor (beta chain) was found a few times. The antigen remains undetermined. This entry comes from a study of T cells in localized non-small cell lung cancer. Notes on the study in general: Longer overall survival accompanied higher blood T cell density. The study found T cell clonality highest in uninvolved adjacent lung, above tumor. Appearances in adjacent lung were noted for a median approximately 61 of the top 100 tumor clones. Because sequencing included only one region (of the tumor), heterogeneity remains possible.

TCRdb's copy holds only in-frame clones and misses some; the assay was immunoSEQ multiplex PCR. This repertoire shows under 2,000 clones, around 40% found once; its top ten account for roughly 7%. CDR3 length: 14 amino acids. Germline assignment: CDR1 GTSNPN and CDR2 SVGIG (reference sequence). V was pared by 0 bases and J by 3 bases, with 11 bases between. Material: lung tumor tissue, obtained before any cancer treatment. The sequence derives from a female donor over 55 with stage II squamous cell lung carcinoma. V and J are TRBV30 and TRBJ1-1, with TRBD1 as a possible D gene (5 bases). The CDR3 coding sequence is TGTGCCTGGAGTGTTTCAGGGACGGACACTGAAGCTTTCTTT. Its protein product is CAWSVSGTDTEAFF.